This paragraph reports one TCR beta chain. Its antigen remains unknown. This sample is part of a study of OX40 agonist ivuxolimab in advanced cancers. Study outcomes and limitations: At 0.1 to 3.0 mg/kg, clonal expansion of CD4+ and CD8+ blood T cells had occurred by week 6.

The assay was immunoSEQ multiplex PCR, and TCRdb's table has in-frame clones only and misses some. The data show 14,000 or so clones, with about 81% seen just once and around 45% held by the top ten. Prior autoimmune disease or systemic immunosuppression barred patients. Trimming took off 5 bases at V and 8 bases at J, with 16 bases between the two ends. This CDR3 has 14 amino acids. Germline V gene sequence: CDR1 SEHNR, CDR2 FQNEAQ (reference sequence). This rearrangement joins TRBV7-9 to TRBJ2-1, with a possible D match to TRBD1 (6 bases). Source: CD4+ or CD8+ T cells sorted from blood, taken in a trial of the OX40 agonist ivuxolimab. The clonotype originates from an adult with an advanced solid tumor such as melanoma, head and neck, liver or kidney cancer. The CDR3 is CASSRVLQGDEQFF. CDR3 DNA sequence: TGTGCCAGCAGCCGAGTTCTACAGGGAGATGAGCAGTTCTTC.